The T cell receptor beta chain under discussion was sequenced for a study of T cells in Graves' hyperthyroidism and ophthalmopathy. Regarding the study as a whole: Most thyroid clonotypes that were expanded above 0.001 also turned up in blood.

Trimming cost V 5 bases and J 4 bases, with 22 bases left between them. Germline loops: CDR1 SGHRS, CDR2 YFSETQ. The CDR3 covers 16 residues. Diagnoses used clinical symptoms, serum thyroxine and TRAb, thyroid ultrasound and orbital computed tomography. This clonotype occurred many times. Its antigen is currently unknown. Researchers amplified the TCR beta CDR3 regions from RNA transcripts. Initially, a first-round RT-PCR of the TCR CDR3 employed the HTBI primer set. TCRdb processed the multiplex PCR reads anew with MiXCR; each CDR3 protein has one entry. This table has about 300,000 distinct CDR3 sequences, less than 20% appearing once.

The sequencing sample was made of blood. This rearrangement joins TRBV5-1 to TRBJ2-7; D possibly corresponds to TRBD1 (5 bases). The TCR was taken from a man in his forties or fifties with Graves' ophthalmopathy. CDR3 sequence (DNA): TGCGCCAGCAGTTACTCCCCCCAGGCCCCAGGGTACGAGCAGTACTTC. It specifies CASSYSPQAPGYEQYF.